Here is one T cell receptor beta chain with its context. Its antigen remains unidentified. This sample is part of a study of early stage breast cancer tumors. Study at large: Of around 16 invasive breast tumors, around 13 were hormone receptor-positive, HER2-negative. Invasive lobular carcinomas made up about 30% of the 12 ER+/PR+/HER2- tumors. Study findings and constraints: In 14 of 16 patients, blood comparison separated tumor from normal breast.

Generated by immunoSEQ multiplex PCR, the TCRdb table keeps only in-frame clones and is missing some. Here the sample spans about 19,000 clones, about 83% being singletons. The clonotype originates from a person between 65 and 80 years old with breast cancer. Sequencing used blood.

For the CDR3, the DNA is TGCGCCAGCAGCGTCCAGGGGGGAGGTACTGAAGCTTTCTTT. This gives the protein CASSVQGGGTEAFF. The rearrangement uses TRBV5-1 and TRBJ1-1, with 7 positions matching TRBD1. Germline lookup yields CDR1 SGHRS and CDR2 YFSETQ. The junction had 8 bases not matched to a gene; V was cut back by 4 bases and J by 5 bases. The CDR3 has 14 residues.